The table lists the clone carrying this T cell receptor beta chain with many counts. No antigen is known for it. The CDR3 runs to 14 residues. CDR1 is DFQATT and CDR2 is SNEGSKA in the germline V gene (reference sequence). V was cut by 0 bases and J by 0 bases, with 9 bases left in between. Amplified material comprised TCR beta CDR3 regions derived from RNA transcripts. Scientists carried out first-round RT-PCR using HTBI primers and then a second-round multiplex PCR. In TCRdb, the multiplex PCR reads were re-called with MiXCR into one record per CDR3 protein. The profile shows some 410,000 distinct CDR3 sequences, under 25% of them singletons. These data come from a study of Graves' ophthalmopathy and Graves' hyperthyroidism. Overall study context: Upon initial diagnosis and before any treatment, peripheral blood was collected.

A follow-up of 18 months without ophthalmopathy meant that hyperthyroidism was stable. Patients were left out if they had other autoimmune diseases, uncontrolled infections, pregnancy or lactation. The study, taken as a whole, reports: Detection in blood was also observed for most expanded thyroid clonotypes above 0.001 frequency.

V gene TRBV20-1 combines with J gene TRBJ2-7; TRBD1 or TRBD2 may be the D gene (5 bases each). The receptor's source is a woman younger than 30 with stable Graves' hyperthyroidism. Material for sequencing was peripheral blood. DNA of the CDR3: TGCAGTGCTAGAGAGGGGGAGCCCTCCTACGAGCAGTACTTC. Amino acid sequence: CSAREGEPSYEQYF.